A single sample is the source of the 27 T cell receptor beta chains below, sequenced in a study of blood T cell repertoires in COVID-19. Profiling relied on immunoSEQ multiplex PCR, and the TCRdb table lists in-frame clones only, not all of them. This table holds about 100,000 clones, roughly 88% found once. Sequencing input: peripheral blood. These receptors were taken from a man younger than 35 with COVID-19, enrolled during active disease.

The chain links TRBV5-1 to TRBJ2-2; 7 bases align to TRBD1. V lost 5 bases, J lost 2 bases, and 9 bases stayed unmatched. The CDR3 extends over 16 amino acids. Germline values: CDR1 SGHRS, CDR2 YFSETQ. Written as DNA, the CDR3 is TGCGCCAGCAGTAAGTTAGGGACAGATAACACCGGGGAGCTGTTTTTT. Protein: CASSKLGTDNTGELFF.

This clone was detected once. The DNA for the CDR3 is TGTGCCAGCAGCCTAGTCCAGGGTTACACCTACAATGAGCAGTTCTTC. Amino acid sequence: CASSLVQGYTYNEQFF. The J gene is TRBJ2-1, the V gene TRBV5-8; TRBD1 is a possible D gene (5 bases). This CDR3 is 16 amino acids long. The V gene's germline CDR1 is SGHTS and CDR2 YDEGEE. The germline V and J ends were trimmed by 4 bases and 2 bases, with 16 bases remaining between them.

This clone was detected only once. The chain carries TRBV4-2 and TRBJ2-1; TRBD2 aligns across 12 bases. The germline CDR1 and CDR2 sequences are LGHNA and YNFKEQ. J was trimmed by 0 bases and V by 1 base; bases with no gene match: 10. CDR3 length: 20 amino acids. The CDR3 DNA follows: TGTGCCAGCAGCCAAGGGGGCCTAGCGGGAGGGACGGGCTCCTACAATGAGCAGTTCTTC. Its protein product is CASSQGGLAGGTGSYNEQFF.

The V gene is TRBV6-1, the J gene TRBJ2-1; 12 bases line up with TRBD2. This CDR3 region has 16 residues. CDR1 MNHNS and CDR2 SASEGT come from the germline V gene. V was clipped by 2 bases and J by 10 bases; unmatched bases: 9. The CDR3 spells CASSEQASGRAGEQFF. CDR3 nucleotides: TGTGCCAGCAGTGAACAGGCTAGCGGGAGGGCCGGGGAGCAGTTCTTC.

The J gene is TRBJ1-6, the V gene TRBV9, with 8 nucleotides matching TRBD1. CDR3 length: 18 residues. Losses at the gene ends were 3 bases for V and 0 bases for J; bases not matched to a gene: 8. Germline V gene lookup returns CDR1 SGDLS and CDR2 YYNGEE. The CDR3 DNA reads TGTGCCAGCAGCGGGAGGAGGACAGGGAGCTCCTATAATTCACCCCTCCACTTT. Translation gives CASSGRRTGSSYNSPLHF. The full variable domain, completed using reference TRBV9 and TRBJ1-6, is DSGVTQTPKHLITATGQRVTLRCSPRSGDLSVYWYQQSLDQGLQFLIQYYNGEERAKGNILERFSAQQFPDLHSELNLSSLELGDSALYFCASSGRRTGSSYNSPLHFGNGTRLTVT.

The table lists this clone with a few counts. This rearrangement joins TRBV30 to TRBJ2-2; D ambiguous. The germline V and J ends were trimmed by 0 bases and 6 bases, with 11 bases remaining between them. The V gene's germline CDR1 is GTSNPN and CDR2 SVGIG (reference sequence). The CDR3 sequence is 14 residues long. The CDR3 region is CAWSVDLTAGELFF. In nucleotides, the CDR3 is TGTGCCTGGAGTGTCGACCTTACAGCCGGGGAGCTGTTTTTT.

The CDR3 is CAISVLGKADSGANVLTF. Written as DNA, the CDR3 is TGTGCCATCAGTGTGCTGGGTAAGGCGGATTCTGGGGCCAACGTCCTGACTTTC. The chain has TRBV10-3 and TRBJ2-6; D remains ambiguous. The V and J ends lost 4 bases and 1 base respectively, with 17 bases between them. Germline assignment: CDR1 ENHRY and CDR2 SYGVKD. This CDR3 has 18 residues.

The CDR3 reads CASQGFITEAFF. CDR3 DNA sequence: TGTGCCAGCCAGGGTTTTATCACTGAAGCTTTCTTT. The chain employs TRBV6-6 and TRBJ1-1, with D possibly being TRBD1 (5 bases). Trimming took off 8 bases at V and 4 bases at J, with 11 bases between the two ends. The CDR3 totals 12 residues. Per germline, CDR1 MNHNY and CDR2 SVGAGI (reference sequence).

The chain combines TRBV18 with TRBJ2-7; 9 bases are shared with TRBD1. The CDR3 contains 14 residues. V gave up 3 bases and J gave up 6 bases; unmatched junction bases: 6. Per the germline V gene, CDR1 is KGHSH and CDR2 is LQKENI. The CDR3 nucleotides are TGTGCCAGCTCACCGGGACAGGGAATGTCCGAGCAGTACTTC. It yields the protein CASSPGQGMSEQYF.

The chain combines TRBV28 with TRBJ2-1; 12 nucleotides agree with TRBD2. CDR1 MDHEN and CDR2 SYDVKM come from the germline V gene. There are 16 residues in the CDR3. V shed 6 bases and J 3 bases; nucleotides not matched to a gene: 6. CDR3 loop: CASRRGLAGIYNEQFF. In DNA, the CDR3 is TGTGCCAGCAGGAGGGGACTAGCGGGTATCTACAATGAGCAGTTCTTC.

V gene TRBV27 combines with J gene TRBJ2-7, with a weak D call TRBD1 (6 bases). The CDR3 contains 14 residues. Germline V gene data show CDR1 as MNHEY and CDR2 as SMNVEV (reference sequence). Trimming stripped 2 bases from V and 3 bases from J, with 11 bases between. The CDR3 is CASSLTGNHYEQYF. DNA for the CDR3: TGTGCCAGCAGTTTAACAGGGAACCACTACGAGCAGTACTTC.

The chain links TRBV4-3 to TRBJ2-7; 8 bases are shared with TRBD1. J gave up 2 bases and V 4 bases, and 7 bases lay outside the gene matches. Germline CDR1 reads LGHNA; CDR2 reads YSLEER. The CDR3 is 15 residues long. CDR3 in amino acids: CASSPRTGLTYEQYF. DNA for the CDR3: TGCGCCAGCAGCCCTAGGACAGGGCTCACCTACGAGCAGTACTTC.

Worth noting for this clone: The junction departs from germline at one end; a sequencing error may be responsible. The genes are TRBV15 and TRBJ1-6; D gene uncertain. This CDR3 is 16 amino acids long. Germline assignment: CDR1 LNHNV and CDR2 YYDKDF (reference sequence). CDR3 bases: TGTGCCACCAGCAGAGTTGGACTCTCCCATAATTCACCCCTCCACTTT. Encoded protein: CATSRVGLSHNSPLHF.

The CDR3 is CASSIGGLASYNEQFF. The CDR3 nucleotides are TGTGCCAGTAGTATAGGCGGCCTAGCCTCCTACAATGAGCAGTTCTTC. V is TRBV19 and J is TRBJ2-1, with D possibly matching TRBD2 (5 bases). With 1 base removed from V and 0 bases from J, the gap between germline ends came to 10 bases. The CDR3 runs 16 residues. CDR1 is LNHDA, CDR2 SQIVND, per germline (reference sequence).

The CDR3 is CAWNRDRGWEQYF. The CDR3 nucleotides read TGTGCCTGGAACCGGGACAGGGGTTGGGAGCAGTACTTC. The chain is built from TRBV30 and TRBJ2-7; 10 nucleotides match TRBD1. With 4 bases clipped from V and 7 bases from J, the junction kept 7 bases outside the gene matches. Germline values: CDR1 GTSNPN, CDR2 SVGIG (reference sequence). The CDR3 loop spans 13 amino acids.

The chain is built from TRBV28 and TRBJ1-5, with 7 bases identical to TRBD1. With V trimmed by 6 bases and J by 6 bases, 8 bases remained unmatched. Germline assignment: CDR1 MDHEN and CDR2 SYDVKM. The CDR3 is 14 amino acids. CDR3 nucleotides: TGTGCCAGCAGCATAACACAGGGGCTTCAGCCCCAGCATTTT. Encoded protein: CASSITQGLQPQHF.

This chain joins TRBV11-2 and TRBJ2-3, with D possibly TRBD1 on 6 matching bases. The CDR3 contains 15 residues. Trimming took off 1 base at V and 5 bases at J, with 13 bases between the two ends. CDR1 is SGHAT and CDR2 is FQNNGV in the germline V gene. For the CDR3, the DNA is TGTGCCAGCAGCTTAGTTGGACAGAAGGGAGATACGCAGTATTTT. Protein sequence: CASSLVGQKGDTQYF.

This sequence joins TRBV7-2 and TRBJ1-4; D remains ambiguous. Germline CDR1 reads SGHTA; CDR2 reads FQGNSA. The CDR3 covers 13 residues. The V end lost 5 bases, the J end lost 8 bases, and 12 bases lay between the germline ends. The CDR3 coding sequence is TGTGCCAGCAGCCAAAACCGGTGGGAAAAACTGTTTTTT. Translated: CASSQNRWEKLFF.

The rearrangement links TRBV6-2 or TRBV6-3 to TRBJ2-3; 8 bases agree with TRBD2. V lost 3 bases to trimming and J lost 4 bases; unmatched junction nucleotides: 6. Germline V gives CDR1 MNHEY, CDR2 SVGEGT. CDR3 size: 15 residues. CDR3 sequence reads: CASSYEREPADTQYF. The CDR3 DNA sequence: TGTGCCAGCAGTTATGAGCGGGAGCCCGCAGATACGCAGTATTTT.

The chain carries TRBV24-1 and TRBJ1-2; D gene ambiguous. Germline V gene data show CDR1 as KGHDR and CDR2 as SFDVKD. CDR3 size: 12 residues. V dropped 1 base and J dropped 8 bases, with 7 bases sitting between them. Written as DNA, the CDR3 is TGTGCCACCAGTGATTTCCCGGGGGGCTACACCTTC. The encoded protein is CATSDFPGGYTF.

This clone was counted once. The chain uses TRBV6-5 and TRBJ2-3, with D possibly TRBD1 on 5 matching bases. V was trimmed by 4 bases and J by 2 bases, leaving 10 bases between them. The CDR3 length is 14 residues. Germline CDR1 MNHEY, CDR2 SVGAGI. The CDR3 here is CASSLQVPTDTQYF. CDR3 nucleotides: TGTGCCAGCAGTTTACAGGTACCCACAGATACGCAGTATTTT.

The V gene is TRBV2, the J gene TRBJ2-4, with D perhaps matching TRBD2 (5 bases). The V and J ends lost 9 bases and 0 bases respectively, with 15 bases between them. The length of the CDR3 is 15 residues. Per germline, CDR1 SNHLY and CDR2 FYNNEI. The CDR3 nucleotides read TGTGCCAGTACCGCGGACGGACTAGCCAAAAACATTCAGTACTTC. Translation gives CASTADGLAKNIQYF.

The chain couples TRBV5-8 to TRBJ2-2; D may be TRBD2 (7 bases). The CDR3 contains 17 residues. Germline CDR1 and CDR2: SGHTS and YDEGEE. The germline V and J ends were trimmed by 4 bases and 0 bases, with 16 bases remaining between them. The CDR3 nucleotides are TGTGCCAGCAGCCCCTGGGGGGCGGGAGCGAACACCGGGGAGCTGTTTTTT. It encodes CASSPWGAGANTGELFF.

CDR3 region: CSVEIGRGAFF. The CDR3 nucleotides are TGCAGCGTTGAGATCGGGAGGGGCGCTTTCTTT. This chain connects TRBV29-1 to TRBJ1-1; the D gene is possibly TRBD1 (5 bases). V lost 3 bases, J lost 11 bases, and 13 bases lay in between. This CDR3 is built from 11 residues. Germline V lookup: CDR1 SQVTM, CDR2 ANQGSEA.

V and J are TRBV27 and TRBJ2-1; 8 bases align to TRBD1. The CDR3 is 12 amino acids. Germline CDR1 MNHEY, CDR2 SMNVEV (reference sequence). J was trimmed by 12 bases and V by 7 bases; bases with no gene match: 8. The CDR3 DNA reads as TGTGCCAGCACAAACCAGGGGGCAGCGCAGTTCTTC. This gives the protein CASTNQGAAQFF.

The chain couples TRBV19 to TRBJ2-5, with D possibly being TRBD1 (5 bases). This CDR3 region has 14 residues. CDR1 and CDR2 from the germline V gene are LNHDA and SQIVND (reference sequence). Trimming cost V 1 base and J 7 bases, with 13 bases left between them. CDR3 sequence reads: CASSIGGRAATQYF. The DNA for the CDR3 is TGTGCCAGTAGTATAGGTGGCAGGGCTGCGACCCAGTACTTC.

V is TRBV6-5 and J is TRBJ2-4; a possible D gene is TRBD1 (5 bases). Germline CDR1 MNHEY, CDR2 SVGAGI. The V gene lost 6 bases and the J gene lost 2 bases, with 14 bases spanning the gap. CDR3 size: 15 residues. The CDR3 nucleotides are TGTGCCAGCAGCCCCCTCCAGGGAACCAAAAACATTCAGTACTTC. Translating it yields CASSPLQGTKNIQYF.